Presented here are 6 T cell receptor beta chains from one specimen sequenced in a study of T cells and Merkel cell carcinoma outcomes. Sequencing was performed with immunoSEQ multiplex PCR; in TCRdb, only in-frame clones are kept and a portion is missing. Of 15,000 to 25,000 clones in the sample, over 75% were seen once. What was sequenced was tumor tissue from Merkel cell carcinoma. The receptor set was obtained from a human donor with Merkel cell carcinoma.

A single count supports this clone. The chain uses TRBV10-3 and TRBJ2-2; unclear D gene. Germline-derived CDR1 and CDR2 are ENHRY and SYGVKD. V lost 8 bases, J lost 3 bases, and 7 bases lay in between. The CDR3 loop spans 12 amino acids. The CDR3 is CAIGRDTGELFF. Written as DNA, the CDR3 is TGTGCCATCGGACGGGACACCGGGGAGCTGTTTTTT.

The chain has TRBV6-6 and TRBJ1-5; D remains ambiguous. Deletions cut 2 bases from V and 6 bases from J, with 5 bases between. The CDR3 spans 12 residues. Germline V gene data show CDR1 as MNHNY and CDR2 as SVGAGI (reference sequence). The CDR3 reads CASSYVGQPQHF. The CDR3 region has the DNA TGTGCCAGCAGTTACGTCGGTCAGCCCCAGCATTTT.

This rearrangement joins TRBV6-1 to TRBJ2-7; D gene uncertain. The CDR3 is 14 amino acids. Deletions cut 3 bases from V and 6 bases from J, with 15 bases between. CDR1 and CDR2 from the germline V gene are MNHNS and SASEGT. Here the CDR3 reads CASSEIFQFGEQYF. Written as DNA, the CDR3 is TGTGCCAGCAGTGAGATTTTTCAGTTTGGCGAGCAGTACTTC.

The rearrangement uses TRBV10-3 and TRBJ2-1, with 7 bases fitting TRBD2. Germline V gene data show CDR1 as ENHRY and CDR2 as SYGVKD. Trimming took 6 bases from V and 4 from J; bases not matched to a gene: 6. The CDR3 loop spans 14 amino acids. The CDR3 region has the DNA TGTGCCATCAGGGAGCGGGGCGGGTACAATGAGCAGTTCTTC. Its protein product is CAIRERGGYNEQFF.

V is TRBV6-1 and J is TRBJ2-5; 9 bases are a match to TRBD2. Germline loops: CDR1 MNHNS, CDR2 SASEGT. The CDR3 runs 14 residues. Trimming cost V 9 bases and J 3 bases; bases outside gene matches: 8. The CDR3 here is CARGGASGEETQYF. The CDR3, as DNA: TGTGCCAGGGGAGGGGCTAGCGGGGAAGAGACCCAGTACTTC.

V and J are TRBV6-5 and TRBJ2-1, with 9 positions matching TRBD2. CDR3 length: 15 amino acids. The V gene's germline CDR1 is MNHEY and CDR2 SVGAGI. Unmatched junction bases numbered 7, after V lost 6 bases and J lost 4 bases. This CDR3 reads CASSSIAGAYNEQFF. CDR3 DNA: TGTGCCAGCAGCAGCATAGCGGGAGCGTACAATGAGCAGTTCTTC.